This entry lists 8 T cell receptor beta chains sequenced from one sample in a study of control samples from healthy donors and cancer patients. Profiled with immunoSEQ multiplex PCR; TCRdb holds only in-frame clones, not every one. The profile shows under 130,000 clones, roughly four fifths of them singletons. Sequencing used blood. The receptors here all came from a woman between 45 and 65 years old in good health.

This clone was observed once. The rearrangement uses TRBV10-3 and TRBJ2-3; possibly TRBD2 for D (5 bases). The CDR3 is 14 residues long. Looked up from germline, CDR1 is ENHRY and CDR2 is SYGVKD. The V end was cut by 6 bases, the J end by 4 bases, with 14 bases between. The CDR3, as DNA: TGTGCCATCAGGCAGCCAGCGGAATCAGATACGCAGTATTTT. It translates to CAIRQPAESDTQYF.

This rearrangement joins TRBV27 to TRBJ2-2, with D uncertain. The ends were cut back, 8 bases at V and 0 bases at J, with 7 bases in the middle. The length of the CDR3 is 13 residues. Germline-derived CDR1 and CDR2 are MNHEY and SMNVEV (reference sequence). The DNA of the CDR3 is TGTGCCAGCTCCGACTCGAACACCGGGGAGCTGTTTTTT. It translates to CASSDSNTGELFF.

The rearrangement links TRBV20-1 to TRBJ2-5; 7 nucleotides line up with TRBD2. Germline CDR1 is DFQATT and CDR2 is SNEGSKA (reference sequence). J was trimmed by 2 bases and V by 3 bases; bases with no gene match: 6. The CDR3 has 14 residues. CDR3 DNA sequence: TGCAGTGCTAGTGGGGCGGGGGAACAAGAGACCCAGTACTTC. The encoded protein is CSASGAGEQETQYF.

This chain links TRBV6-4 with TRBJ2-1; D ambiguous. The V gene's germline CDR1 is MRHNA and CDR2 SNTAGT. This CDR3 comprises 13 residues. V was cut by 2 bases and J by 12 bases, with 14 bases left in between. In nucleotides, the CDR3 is TGTGCCAGCAGTGACACCCTTGATTCAGTGCAGTTCTTC. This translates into CASSDTLDSVQFF.

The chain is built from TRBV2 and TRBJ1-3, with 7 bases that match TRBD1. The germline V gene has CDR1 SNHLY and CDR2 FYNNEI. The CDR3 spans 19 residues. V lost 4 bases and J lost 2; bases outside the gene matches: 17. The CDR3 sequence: CASSGLRGIRDSTGNTIYF. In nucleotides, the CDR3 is TGTGCCAGCAGTGGATTACGAGGAATCCGGGACAGCACTGGAAACACCATATATTTT. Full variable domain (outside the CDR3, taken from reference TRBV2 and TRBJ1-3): EPEVTQTPSHQVTQMGQEVILRCVPISNHLYFYWYRQILGQKVEFLVSFYNNEISEKSEIFDDQFSVERPDGSNFTLKIRSTKLEDSAMYFCASSGLRGIRDSTGNTIYFGEGSWLTVV.

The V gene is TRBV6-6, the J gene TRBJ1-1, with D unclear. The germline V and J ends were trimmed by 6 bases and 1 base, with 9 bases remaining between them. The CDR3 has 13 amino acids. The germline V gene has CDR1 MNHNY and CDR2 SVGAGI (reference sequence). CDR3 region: CASRLTQNTEAFF. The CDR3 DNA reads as TGTGCCAGCAGACTAACGCAGAACACTGAAGCTTTCTTT.

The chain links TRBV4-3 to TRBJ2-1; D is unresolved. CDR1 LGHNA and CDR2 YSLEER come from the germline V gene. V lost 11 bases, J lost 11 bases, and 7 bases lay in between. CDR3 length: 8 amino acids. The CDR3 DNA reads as TGCGCCCCGTATCAGCAGTTCTTC. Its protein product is CAPYQQFF.

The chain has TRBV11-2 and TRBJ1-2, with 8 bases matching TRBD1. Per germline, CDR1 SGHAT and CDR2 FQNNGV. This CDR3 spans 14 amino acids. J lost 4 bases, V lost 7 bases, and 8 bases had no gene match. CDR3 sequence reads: CASTDRGGIYGYTF. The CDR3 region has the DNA TGTGCCAGCACTGACAGGGGAGGAATCTATGGCTACACCTTC.